Following are 19 T cell receptor beta chains from one sample sequenced in a study of shared clonotypes between healthy human individuals. CD45RO negativity and positive selection for CCR7 defined naive CD8 cells, a population that excluded terminally differentiated effector memory CD45RA+ cells. Clones were sequenced by immunoSEQ multiplex PCR, and TCRdb holds only the in-frame ones, with some missing. The sample includes around 580,000 clones, 95% to 98% seen only once; the top ten take around 0.3%. The sample taken for sequencing was naive CD8+ T cells sorted from blood. The receptors come from a man younger than 45 in good health.

The chain has TRBV4-1 and TRBJ2-7; D gene unclear. The CDR3 loop spans 13 amino acids. Germline V gene lookup returns CDR1 MGHRA and CDR2 YSYEKL. The V end lost 2 bases, the J end lost 2 bases, and 7 bases lay between the germline ends. The CDR3 DNA sequence: TGCGCCAGCAGCCAATACATAGCCTACGAGCAGTACTTC. Translated, it gives CASSQYIAYEQYF.

The chain combines TRBV4-1 with TRBJ1-4; possibly TRBD1 for D (6 bases). CDR3 length: 16 amino acids. Germline V gives CDR1 MGHRA, CDR2 YSYEKL. V was clipped by 4 bases and J by 4 bases, with 16 bases between them. The CDR3: CASSPYGGGLNEKLFF. The CDR3 DNA reads TGCGCCAGCAGCCCTTATGGCGGGGGCCTTAATGAAAAACTGTTTTTT.

The rearrangement joins TRBV27 to TRBJ2-5; perhaps D is TRBD1 or TRBD2 (5 bases each). The germline gives CDR1 MNHEY, CDR2 SMNVEV (reference sequence). CDR3 size: 15 residues. V was pared by 6 bases and J by 2 bases, with 16 bases between. The CDR3 sequence is CASSGYDGTQETQYF. DNA of the CDR3: TGTGCCAGCAGCGGATACGACGGGACGCAAGAGACCCAGTACTTC.

The CDR3 DNA is TGCGCCAGCAGCCAATATGTGGTCGGGGAGCTGTTTTTT. Translating it yields CASSQYVVGELFF. The V call is TRBV4-1, the J call TRBJ2-2; D gene ambiguous. Germline CDR1 MGHRA, CDR2 YSYEKL. V was trimmed by 2 bases and J by 7 bases, leaving 8 bases between them. The CDR3 loop spans 13 amino acids.

The V and J genes are TRBV6-6 and TRBJ2-1; 11 bases match TRBD2. This CDR3 has 16 residues. Germline lookup yields CDR1 MNHNY and CDR2 SVGAGI (reference sequence). V shed 4 bases and J 8 bases; nucleotides not matched to a gene: 10. The CDR3 spells CASSLSPGLAEDEQFF. The DNA for the CDR3 is TGTGCCAGCAGTTTATCACCGGGACTAGCGGAGGATGAGCAGTTCTTC.

This clone was seen once. The chain combines TRBV7-3 with TRBJ2-3; TRBD2 is a possible D gene (6 bases). Germline V gives CDR1 SGHTA, CDR2 FQGTGA. V was trimmed by 3 bases and J by 3 bases, leaving 16 bases between them. This CDR3 contains 16 residues. CDR3 protein: CASSFPDGSDTDTQYF. The CDR3 nucleotides are TGTGCCAGCAGCTTTCCGGACGGGAGTGATACAGATACGCAGTATTTT. Full variable domain (remainder filled in from reference TRBV7-3 and TRBJ2-3): GAGVSQTPSNKVTEKGKYVELRCDPISGHTALYWYRQSLGQGPEFLIYFQGTGAADDSGLPNDRFFAVRPEGSVSTLKIQRTERGDSAVYLCASSFPDGSDTDTQYFGPGTRLTVL.

The genes are TRBV27 and TRBJ1-2; 12 bases are a match to TRBD1. This CDR3 is 15 amino acids long. The V segment lost 5 bases and the J segment 6 bases; nucleotides outside the gene matches: 7. Looked up from germline, CDR1 is MNHEY and CDR2 is SMNVEV (reference sequence). The chain's CDR3 is CASSPWDRGQDGYTF. DNA for the CDR3: TGTGCCAGCAGTCCGTGGGACAGGGGGCAGGATGGCTACACCTTC.

This clone was seen just once. The genes are TRBV2 and TRBJ1-2; D gene uncertain. Germline CDR1 and CDR2: SNHLY and FYNNEI. CDR3 length equals 15 residues. V lost 2 bases to trimming and J lost 2 bases, with 12 bases between them. The CDR3 reads CASSEYGSPNYGYTF. DNA of the CDR3: TGTGCCAGCAGTGAATATGGGAGCCCGAACTATGGCTACACCTTC.

V gene TRBV7-9 combines with J gene TRBJ2-7; 9 bases map to TRBD1. J was trimmed by 3 bases and V by 6 bases; bases with no gene match: 9. This CDR3 comprises 15 residues. Germline CDR1 is SEHNR and CDR2 is FQNEAQ (reference sequence). CDR3 DNA sequence: TGTGCCAGCAGTAAACCGGGACAGGGCGTCTACGAGCAGTACTTC. Protein sequence: CASSKPGQGVYEQYF.

The V call is TRBV7-9, the J call TRBJ2-1; TRBD2 agrees at 9 bases. This CDR3 has 18 residues. V lost 5 bases and J lost 3; bases outside the gene matches: 14. Germline V gene lookup returns CDR1 SEHNR and CDR2 FQNEAQ (reference sequence). The CDR3 DNA reads TGTGCCAGCAGCCCCTCTAGTCGACTAGCGGCTTTCTACAATGAGCAGTTCTTC. It encodes CASSPSSRLAAFYNEQFF.

The chain combines TRBV10-3 with TRBJ2-3; 10 bases are a match to TRBD2. The CDR3 is made up of 16 amino acids. Germline V gene lookup returns CDR1 ENHRY and CDR2 SYGVKD. Losses at the gene ends were 0 bases for V and 6 bases for J; bases not matched to a gene: 6. In DNA form, the CDR3 reads TGTGCCATCAGTGAGTCGGCTAGCGGGAGCGGTGATACGCAGTATTTT. Translation gives CAISESASGSGDTQYF.

The rearrangement joins TRBV4-1 to TRBJ2-7; D not certain. The V end was cut by 1 base, the J end by 3 bases, with 13 bases between. Looked up from germline, CDR1 is MGHRA and CDR2 is YSYEKL. This CDR3 is built from 15 residues. CDR3 sequence (DNA): TGCGCCAGCAGCCAAGTTCATATCACGGGCTACGAGCAGTACTTC. Translating gives CASSQVHITGYEQYF.

This chain connects TRBV29-1 to TRBJ2-1; 8 bases line up with TRBD2. The CDR3 loop spans 13 amino acids. The V and J ends lost 7 bases and 7 bases, in that order; junction bases with no gene match: 9. Per the germline V gene, CDR1 is SQVTM and CDR2 is ANQGSEA. CDR3 sequence reads: CSAQAGALNEQFF. CDR3 nucleotide sequence: TGCAGCGCACAAGCGGGAGCCTTAAATGAGCAGTTCTTC.

This chain uses TRBV11-2 with TRBJ2-3; unclear D gene. V was clipped by 0 bases and J by 0 bases, with 16 bases between them. This CDR3 is built from 18 residues. The germline V gene encodes CDR1 SGHAT and CDR2 FQNNGV. The CDR3 protein is CASSLDRTGRTSTDTQYF. The CDR3 DNA is TGTGCCAGCAGCTTAGATAGAACCGGGCGTACTAGCACAGATACGCAGTATTTT.

On this clone itself: The same CDR3 also results from other DNA sequences found in this sample. The genes are TRBV27 and TRBJ2-7; unclear D gene. CDR3 length: 13 residues. Trimming took off 3 bases at V and 4 bases at J, with 10 bases between the two ends. The germline V gene has CDR1 MNHEY and CDR2 SMNVEV (reference sequence). The CDR3 region is CASSFGSDYEQYF. DNA of the CDR3: TGTGCCAGCAGTTTCGGCAGTGATTACGAGCAGTACTTC.

The rearrangement links TRBV29-1 to TRBJ2-1, with D possibly being TRBD1 (6 bases). V lost 7 bases to trimming and J lost 5 bases, with 15 bases between them. CDR3 length: 13 residues. Germline lookup yields CDR1 SQVTM and CDR2 ANQGSEA. In DNA form, the CDR3 reads TGCAGCGGCCGGGACACGACCAACAATGAGCAGTTCTTC. As protein: CSGRDTTNNEQFF.

This clone was observed a single time. The CDR3 here is CAGGQGNEQFF. The CDR3 DNA sequence: TGTGCCGGAGGACAGGGAAATGAGCAGTTCTTC. The chain recombines TRBV6-6 with TRBJ2-1, with TRBD1 matching 8 bases. Germline-derived CDR1 and CDR2 are MNHNY and SVGAGI (reference sequence). J gave up 7 bases and V 11 bases, and 4 bases lay outside the gene matches. CDR3 length: 11 amino acids.

This sequence joins TRBV29-1 and TRBJ2-2; no firm D call. CDR3 size: 16 residues. The V gene's germline CDR1 is SQVTM and CDR2 ANQGSEA. V was clipped by 8 bases and J by 3 bases, with 22 bases between them. CDR3 bases: TGCAGCCCTGCGACTCCTGAGGACGGAGACACCGGGGAGCTGTTTTTT. It yields the protein CSPATPEDGDTGELFF.

The J gene is TRBJ2-3, the V gene TRBV27; D may match TRBD1 or TRBD2 (5 bases each). Germline CDR1 MNHEY, CDR2 SMNVEV (reference sequence). V lost 1 base and J 1 base, leaving 9 bases between the germline ends. The CDR3 spans 15 residues. The CDR3 nucleotides read TGTGCCAGCAGTTTATTTGGGACCCGCACAGATACGCAGTATTTT. Translating it yields CASSLFGTRTDTQYF.